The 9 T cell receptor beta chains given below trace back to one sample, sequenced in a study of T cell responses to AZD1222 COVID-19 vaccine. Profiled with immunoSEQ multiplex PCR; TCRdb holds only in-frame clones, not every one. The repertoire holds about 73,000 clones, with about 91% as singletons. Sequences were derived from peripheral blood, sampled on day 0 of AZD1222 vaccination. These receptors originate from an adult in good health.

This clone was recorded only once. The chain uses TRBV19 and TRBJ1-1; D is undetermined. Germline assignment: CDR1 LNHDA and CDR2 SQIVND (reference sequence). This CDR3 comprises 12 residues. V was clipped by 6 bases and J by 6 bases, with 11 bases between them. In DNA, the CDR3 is TGTGCCAGTAGCAACGGGGTCTCTGAAGCTTTCTTT. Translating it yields CASSNGVSEAFF.

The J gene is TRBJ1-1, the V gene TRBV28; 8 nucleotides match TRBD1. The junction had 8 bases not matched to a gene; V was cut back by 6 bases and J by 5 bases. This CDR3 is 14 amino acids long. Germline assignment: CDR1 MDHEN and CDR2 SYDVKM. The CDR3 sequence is CASRKTGATTEAFF. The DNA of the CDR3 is TGTGCCAGCAGGAAGACAGGGGCGACGACTGAAGCTTTCTTT.

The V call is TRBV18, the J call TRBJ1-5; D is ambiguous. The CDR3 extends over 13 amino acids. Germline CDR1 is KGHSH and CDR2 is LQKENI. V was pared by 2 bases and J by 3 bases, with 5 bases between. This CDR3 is CASSPDYNQPQHF. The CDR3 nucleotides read TGTGCCAGCTCACCAGACTACAATCAGCCCCAGCATTTT.

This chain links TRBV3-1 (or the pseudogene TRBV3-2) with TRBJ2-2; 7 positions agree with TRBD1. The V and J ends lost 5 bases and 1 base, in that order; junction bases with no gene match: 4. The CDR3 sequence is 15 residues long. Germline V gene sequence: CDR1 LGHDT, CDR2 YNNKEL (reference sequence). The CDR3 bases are TGTGCCAGCAGCTTCGGACAGGTGAACACCGGGGAGCTGTTTTTT. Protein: CASSFGQVNTGELFF.

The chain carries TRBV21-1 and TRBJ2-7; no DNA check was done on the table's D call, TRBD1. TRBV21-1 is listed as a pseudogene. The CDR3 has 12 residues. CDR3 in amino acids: CFYRGEAYEQYF. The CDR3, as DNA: TGTTTTTACAGGGGGGAGGCCTACGAGCAGTACTTC.

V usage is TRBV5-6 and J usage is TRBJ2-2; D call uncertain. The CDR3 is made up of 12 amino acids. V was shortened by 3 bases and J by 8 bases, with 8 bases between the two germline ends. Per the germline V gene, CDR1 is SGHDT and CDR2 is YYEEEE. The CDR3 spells CASSSTTGELFF. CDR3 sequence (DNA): TGTGCCAGCAGCTCTACGACAGGGGAGCTGTTTTTT.

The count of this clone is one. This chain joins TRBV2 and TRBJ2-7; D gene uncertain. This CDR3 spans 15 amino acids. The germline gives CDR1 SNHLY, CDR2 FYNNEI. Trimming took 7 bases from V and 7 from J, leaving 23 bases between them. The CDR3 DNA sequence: TGTGCCAGCACCACCACCCCCCTGGGTTTTTTGGAGCAGTACTTC. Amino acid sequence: CASTTTPLGFLEQYF.

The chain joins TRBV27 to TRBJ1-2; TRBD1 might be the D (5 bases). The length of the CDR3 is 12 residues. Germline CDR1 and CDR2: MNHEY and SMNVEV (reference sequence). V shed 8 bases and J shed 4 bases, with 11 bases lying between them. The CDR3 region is CASHARGYGYTF. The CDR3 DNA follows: TGTGCCAGCCACGCGAGGGGCTATGGCTACACCTTC.

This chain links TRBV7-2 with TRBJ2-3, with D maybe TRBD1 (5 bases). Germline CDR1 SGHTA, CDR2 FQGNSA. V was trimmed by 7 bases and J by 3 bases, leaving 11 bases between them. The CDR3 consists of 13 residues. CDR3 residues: CASNPGITDTQYF. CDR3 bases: TGTGCCAGCAACCCAGGGATTACAGATACGCAGTATTTT. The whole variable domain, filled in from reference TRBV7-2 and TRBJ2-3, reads GAGVSQSPSNKVTEKGKDVELRCDPISGHTALYWYRQSLGQGLEFLIYFQGNSAPDKSGLPSDRFSAERTGGSVSTLTIQRTQQEDSAVYLCASNPGITDTQYFGPGTRLTVL.